This entry features one T cell receptor (beta chain) sequence. This record comes from a study of shared clonotypes between healthy human individuals. Libraries were prepared by immunoSEQ multiplex PCR; TCRdb keeps only in-frame clonotypes and omits some of them. The repertoire consists of roughly 660,000 clones, with 90% occurring once and the leading ten covering 34%. The CDR3 is made up of 16 amino acids. Germline CDR1 is LGHNA and CDR2 is YNFKEQ. The ends lost 2 bases at V and 5 bases at J; junction bases unmatched: 8. CD8 memory was a combination that joined CD45RO+ cells with CCR7-negative CD45RA+ TemRA cells.

This sequence joins TRBV4-2 and TRBJ2-5, with TRBD2 matching over 10 bases. The sequenced sample was memory CD8+ T cells from PBMCs. Subset given: CD45RO+ cells pooled with CCR7-negative TemRA cells. The receptor was derived from a man between 18 and 35 years old in good health. Some clones in this sample may be carry-over from other donors' samples. CDR3 DNA: TGTGCCAGCAGCCAAAGTCGGCTAGCGGGGGTGGAGACCCAGTACTTC. Translated: CASSQSRLAGVETQYF.